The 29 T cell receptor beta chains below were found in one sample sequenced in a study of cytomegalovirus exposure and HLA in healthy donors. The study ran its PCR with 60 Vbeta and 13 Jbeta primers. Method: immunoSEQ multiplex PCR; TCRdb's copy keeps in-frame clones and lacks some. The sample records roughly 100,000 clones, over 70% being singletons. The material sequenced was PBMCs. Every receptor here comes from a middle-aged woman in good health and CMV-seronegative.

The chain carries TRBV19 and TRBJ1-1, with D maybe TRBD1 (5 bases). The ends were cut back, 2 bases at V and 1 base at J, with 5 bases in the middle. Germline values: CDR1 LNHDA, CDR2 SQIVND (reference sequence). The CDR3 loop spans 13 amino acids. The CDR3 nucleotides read TGTGCCAGTAGTATACAGGGGAACACTGAAGCTTTCTTT. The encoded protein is CASSIQGNTEAFF.

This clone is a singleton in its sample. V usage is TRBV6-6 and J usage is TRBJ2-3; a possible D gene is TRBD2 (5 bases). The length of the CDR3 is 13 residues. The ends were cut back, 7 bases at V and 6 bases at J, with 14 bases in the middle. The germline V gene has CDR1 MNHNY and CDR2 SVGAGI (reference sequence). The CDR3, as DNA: TGTGCCAGCACTCCCCTAGCCCGGGATACGCAGTATTTT. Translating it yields CASTPLARDTQYF.

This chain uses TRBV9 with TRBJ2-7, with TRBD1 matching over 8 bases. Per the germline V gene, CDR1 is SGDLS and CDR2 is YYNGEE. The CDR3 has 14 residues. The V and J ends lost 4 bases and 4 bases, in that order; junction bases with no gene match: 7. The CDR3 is CASSLSDRGYEQYF. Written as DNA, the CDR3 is TGTGCCAGCAGCCTATCCGACAGGGGATACGAGCAGTACTTC. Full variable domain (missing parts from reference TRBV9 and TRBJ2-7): DSGVTQTPKHLITATGQRVTLRCSPRSGDLSVYWYQQSLDQGLQFLIQYYNGEERAKGNILERFSAQQFPDLHSELNLSSLELGDSALYFCASSLSDRGYEQYFGPGTRLTVT.

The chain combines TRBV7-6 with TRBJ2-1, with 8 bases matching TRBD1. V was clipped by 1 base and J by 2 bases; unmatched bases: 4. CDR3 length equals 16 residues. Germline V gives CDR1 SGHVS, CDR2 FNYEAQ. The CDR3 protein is CASSLGAQGAYNEQFF. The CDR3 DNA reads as TGTGCCAGCAGCTTAGGTGCACAGGGGGCCTACAATGAGCAGTTCTTC.

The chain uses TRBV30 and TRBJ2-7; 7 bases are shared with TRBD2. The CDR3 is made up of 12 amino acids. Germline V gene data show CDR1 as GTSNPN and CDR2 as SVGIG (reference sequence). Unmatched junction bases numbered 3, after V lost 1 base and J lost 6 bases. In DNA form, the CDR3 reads TGTGCCTGGAGTGCCTCGGGGGGCGAGCAGTACTTC. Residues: CAWSASGGEQYF. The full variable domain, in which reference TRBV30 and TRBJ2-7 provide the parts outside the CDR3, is SQTIHQWPATLVQPVGSPLSLECTVEGTSNPNLYWYRQAAGRGLQLLFYSVGIGQISSEVPQNLSASRPQDRQFILSSKKLLLSDSGFYLCAWSASGGEQYFGPGTRLTVT.

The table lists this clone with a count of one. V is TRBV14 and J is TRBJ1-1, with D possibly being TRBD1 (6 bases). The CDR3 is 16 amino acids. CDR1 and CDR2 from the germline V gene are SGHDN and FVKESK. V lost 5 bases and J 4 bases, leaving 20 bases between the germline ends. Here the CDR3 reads CASSDRGGFGGTEAFF. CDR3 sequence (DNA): TGTGCCAGCAGCGATAGGGGGGGGTTCGGAGGCACTGAAGCTTTCTTT.

The DNA for the CDR3 is TGTGCCAGCAGTGAAGGACAGGGGGGAATCGCTTACGGCACAGATACGCAGTATTTT. This sequence encodes CASSEGQGGIAYGTDTQYF. The chain is built from TRBV28 and TRBJ2-3, with 10 bases aligning to TRBD1. CDR1 is MDHEN and CDR2 is SYDVKM in the germline V gene. V lost 5 bases, J lost 1 base, and 15 bases stayed unmatched. The length of the CDR3 is 19 residues.

The CDR3 nucleotides are TGTGCCAGCAGTGAACCGTACAGGGCCTACGAGCAGTACTTC. Protein: CASSEPYRAYEQYF. This chain joins TRBV2 and TRBJ2-7; D may be TRBD1 (6 bases). This CDR3 contains 14 residues. V was clipped by 2 bases and J by 2 bases, with 10 bases between them. Germline lookup yields CDR1 SNHLY and CDR2 FYNNEI. Together with reference TRBV2 and TRBJ2-7, the CDR3 gives the full variable domain: EPEVTQTPSHQVTQMGQEVILRCVPISNHLYFYWYRQILGQKVEFLVSFYNNEISEKSEIFDDQFSVERPDGSNFTLKIRSTKLEDSAMYFCASSEPYRAYEQYFGPGTRLTVT.

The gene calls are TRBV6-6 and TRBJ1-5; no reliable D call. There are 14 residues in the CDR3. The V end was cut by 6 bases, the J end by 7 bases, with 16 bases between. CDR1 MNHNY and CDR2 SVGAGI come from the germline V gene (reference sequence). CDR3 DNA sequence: TGTGCCAGCAGCCAGTGGGGAGGAGGGCAGCCCCAGCATTTT. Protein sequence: CASSQWGGGQPQHF.

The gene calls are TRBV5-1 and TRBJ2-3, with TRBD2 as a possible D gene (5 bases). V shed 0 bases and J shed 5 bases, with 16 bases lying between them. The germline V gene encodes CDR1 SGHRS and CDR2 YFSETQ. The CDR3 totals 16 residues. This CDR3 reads CASSLVWSAAGDTQYF. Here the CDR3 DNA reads TGCGCCAGCAGCTTGGTTTGGTCGGCGGCGGGAGATACGCAGTATTTT. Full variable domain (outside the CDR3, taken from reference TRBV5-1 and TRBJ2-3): KAGVTQTPRYLIKTRGQQVTLSCSPISGHRSVSWYQQTPGQGLQFLFEYFSETQRNKGNFPGRFSGRQFSNSRSEMNVSTLELGDSALYLCASSLVWSAAGDTQYFGPGTRLTVL.

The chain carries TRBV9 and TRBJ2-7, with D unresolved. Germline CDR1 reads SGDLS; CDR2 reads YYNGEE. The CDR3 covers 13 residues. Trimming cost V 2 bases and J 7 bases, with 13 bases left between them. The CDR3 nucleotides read TGTGCCAGCAGCGTTGTCCCCTCTTTAGAGCAGTACTTC. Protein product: CASSVVPSLEQYF.

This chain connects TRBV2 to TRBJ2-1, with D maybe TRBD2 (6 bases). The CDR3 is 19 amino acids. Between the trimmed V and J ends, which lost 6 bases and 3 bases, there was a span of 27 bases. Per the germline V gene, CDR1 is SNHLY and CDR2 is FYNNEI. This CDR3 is CASSRRPRARNSGYNEQFF. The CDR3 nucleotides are TGTGCCAGCAGCCGACGACCAAGAGCGCGGAATAGCGGCTACAATGAGCAGTTCTTC.

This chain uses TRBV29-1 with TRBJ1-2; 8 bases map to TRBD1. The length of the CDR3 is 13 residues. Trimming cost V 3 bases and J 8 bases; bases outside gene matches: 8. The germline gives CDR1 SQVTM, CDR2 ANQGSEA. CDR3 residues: CSVDTRQGSGYTF. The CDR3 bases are TGCAGCGTTGACACCAGACAGGGGAGCGGCTACACCTTC.

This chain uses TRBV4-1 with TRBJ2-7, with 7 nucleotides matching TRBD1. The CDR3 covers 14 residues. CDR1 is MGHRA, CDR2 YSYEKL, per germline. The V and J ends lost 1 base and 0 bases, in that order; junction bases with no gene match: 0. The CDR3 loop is CASSQGDSSYEQYF. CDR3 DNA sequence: TGCGCCAGCAGCCAAGGGGACAGCTCCTACGAGCAGTACTTC.

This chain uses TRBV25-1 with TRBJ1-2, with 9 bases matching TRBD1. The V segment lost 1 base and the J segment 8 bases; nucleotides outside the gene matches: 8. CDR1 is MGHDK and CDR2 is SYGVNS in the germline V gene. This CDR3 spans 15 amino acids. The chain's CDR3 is CASSELGTGKYGYTF. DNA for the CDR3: TGTGCCAGCAGTGAATTGGGGACAGGGAAGTACGGCTACACCTTC.

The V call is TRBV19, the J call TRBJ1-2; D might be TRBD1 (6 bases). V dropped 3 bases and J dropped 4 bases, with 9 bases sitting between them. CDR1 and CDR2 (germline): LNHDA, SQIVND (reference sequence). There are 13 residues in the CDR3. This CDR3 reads CASSILDSYGYTF. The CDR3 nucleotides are TGTGCCAGTAGTATTCTGGACAGCTATGGCTACACCTTC.

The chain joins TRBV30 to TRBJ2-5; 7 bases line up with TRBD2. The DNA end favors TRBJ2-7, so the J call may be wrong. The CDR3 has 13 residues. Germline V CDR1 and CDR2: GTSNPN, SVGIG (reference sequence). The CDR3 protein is CAWSGGGGYEQYF. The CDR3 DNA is TGTGCCTGGAGTGGGGGCGGGGGTTACGAGCAGTACTTC.

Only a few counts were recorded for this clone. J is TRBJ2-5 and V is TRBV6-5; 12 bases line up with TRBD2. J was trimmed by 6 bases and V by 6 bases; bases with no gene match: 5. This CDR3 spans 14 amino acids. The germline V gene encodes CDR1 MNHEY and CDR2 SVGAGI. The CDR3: CASRPSGGAQTQYF. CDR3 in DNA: TGTGCCAGCAGACCTAGCGGGGGGGCGCAGACCCAGTACTTC.

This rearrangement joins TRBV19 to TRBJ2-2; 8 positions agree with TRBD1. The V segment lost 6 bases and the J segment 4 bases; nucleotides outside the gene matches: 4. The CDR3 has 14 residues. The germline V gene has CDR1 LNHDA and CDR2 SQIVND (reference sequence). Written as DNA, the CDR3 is TGTGCCAGTAGGGGGACAGGAATCACCGGGGAGCTGTTTTTT. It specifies CASRGTGITGELFF.

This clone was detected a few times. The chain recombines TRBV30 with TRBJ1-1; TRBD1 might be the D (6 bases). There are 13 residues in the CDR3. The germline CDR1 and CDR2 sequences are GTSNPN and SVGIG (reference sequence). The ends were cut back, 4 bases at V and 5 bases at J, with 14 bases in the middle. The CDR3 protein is CAWKGVTWTEAFF. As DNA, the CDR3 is TGTGCCTGGAAGGGGGTCACATGGACTGAAGCTTTCTTT.

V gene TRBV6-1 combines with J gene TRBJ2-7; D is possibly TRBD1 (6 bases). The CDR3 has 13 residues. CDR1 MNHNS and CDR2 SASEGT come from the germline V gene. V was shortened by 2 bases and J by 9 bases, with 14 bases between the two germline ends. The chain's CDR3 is CASSEPVATGQYF. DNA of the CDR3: TGTGCCAGCAGTGAACCCGTGGCGACAGGGCAGTACTTC.

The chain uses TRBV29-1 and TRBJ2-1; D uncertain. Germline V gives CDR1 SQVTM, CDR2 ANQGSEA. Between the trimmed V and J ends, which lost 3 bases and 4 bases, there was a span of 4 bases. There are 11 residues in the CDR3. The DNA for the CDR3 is TGCAGCGTTGACCCATACAATGAGCAGTTCTTC. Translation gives CSVDPYNEQFF.

The CDR3 region has the DNA TGTGCCAGCAGCGTAGGTCAGGGGGAAGAGACCCAGTACTTC. Translated: CASSVGQGEETQYF. The J gene is TRBJ2-5, the V gene TRBV9; 7 nucleotides agree with TRBD1. CDR1 SGDLS and CDR2 YYNGEE come from the germline V gene. The CDR3 length is 14 residues. Trimming cost V 0 bases and J 3 bases; bases outside gene matches: 2.

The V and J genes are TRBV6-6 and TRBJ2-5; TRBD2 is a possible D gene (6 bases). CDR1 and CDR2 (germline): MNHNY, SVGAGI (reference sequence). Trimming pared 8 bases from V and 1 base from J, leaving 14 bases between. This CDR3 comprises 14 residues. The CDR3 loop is CASVEQGLQETQYF. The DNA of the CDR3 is TGTGCCAGCGTAGAGCAGGGACTCCAAGAGACCCAGTACTTC.

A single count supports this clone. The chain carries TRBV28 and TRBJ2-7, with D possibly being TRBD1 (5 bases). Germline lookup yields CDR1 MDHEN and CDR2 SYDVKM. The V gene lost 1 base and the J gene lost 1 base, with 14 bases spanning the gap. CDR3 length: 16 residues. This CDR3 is CASSLFLGQGSYEQYF. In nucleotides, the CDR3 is TGTGCCAGCAGTTTATTTTTAGGGCAGGGATCCTACGAGCAGTACTTC.

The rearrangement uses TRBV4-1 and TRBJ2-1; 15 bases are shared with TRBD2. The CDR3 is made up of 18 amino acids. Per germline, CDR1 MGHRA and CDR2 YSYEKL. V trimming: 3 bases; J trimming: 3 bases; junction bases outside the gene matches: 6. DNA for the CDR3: TGCGCCAGCAGCCAGCGGACTAGCGGGGGGGCGGGCTACAATGAGCAGTTCTTC. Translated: CASSQRTSGGAGYNEQFF.

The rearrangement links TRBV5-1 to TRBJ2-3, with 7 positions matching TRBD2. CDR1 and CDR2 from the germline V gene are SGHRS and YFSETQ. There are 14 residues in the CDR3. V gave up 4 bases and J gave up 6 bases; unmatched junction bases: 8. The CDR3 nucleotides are TGCGCCAGCAGCAAGGAGCGGGGTTTTGATACGCAGTATTTT. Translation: CASSKERGFDTQYF.

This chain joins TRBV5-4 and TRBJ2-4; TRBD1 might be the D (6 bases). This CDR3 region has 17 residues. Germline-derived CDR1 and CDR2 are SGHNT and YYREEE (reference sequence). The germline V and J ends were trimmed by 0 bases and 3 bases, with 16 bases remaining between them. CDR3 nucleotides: TGTGCCAGCAGCTTGGACGGTGACAGGCTCGTCAAAAACATTCAGTACTTC. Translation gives CASSLDGDRLVKNIQYF.

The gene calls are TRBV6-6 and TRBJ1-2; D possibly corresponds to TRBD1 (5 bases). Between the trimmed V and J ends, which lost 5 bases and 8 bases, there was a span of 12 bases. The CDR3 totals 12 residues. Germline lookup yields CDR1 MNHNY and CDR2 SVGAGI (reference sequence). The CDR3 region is CASSLREGGYTF. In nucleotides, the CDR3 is TGTGCCAGCAGTCTCAGGGAGGGAGGCTACACCTTC.